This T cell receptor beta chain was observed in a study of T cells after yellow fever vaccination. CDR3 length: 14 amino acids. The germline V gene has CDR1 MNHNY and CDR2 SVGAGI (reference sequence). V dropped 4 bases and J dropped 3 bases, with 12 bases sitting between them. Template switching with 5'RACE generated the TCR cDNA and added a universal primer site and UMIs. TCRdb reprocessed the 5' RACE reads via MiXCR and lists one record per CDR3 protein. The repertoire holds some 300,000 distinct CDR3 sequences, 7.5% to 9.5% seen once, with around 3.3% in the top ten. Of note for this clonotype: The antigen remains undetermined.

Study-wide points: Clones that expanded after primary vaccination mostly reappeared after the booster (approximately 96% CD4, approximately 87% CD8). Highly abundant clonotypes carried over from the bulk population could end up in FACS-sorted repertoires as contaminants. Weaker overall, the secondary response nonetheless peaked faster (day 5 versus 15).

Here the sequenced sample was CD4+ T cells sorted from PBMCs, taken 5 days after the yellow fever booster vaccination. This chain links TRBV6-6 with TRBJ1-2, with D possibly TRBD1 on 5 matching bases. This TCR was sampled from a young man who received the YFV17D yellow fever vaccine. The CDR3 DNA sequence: TGTGCCAGCAGTTTCTCCCGCAGGGACTATGGCTACACCTTC. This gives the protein CASSFSRRDYGYTF.